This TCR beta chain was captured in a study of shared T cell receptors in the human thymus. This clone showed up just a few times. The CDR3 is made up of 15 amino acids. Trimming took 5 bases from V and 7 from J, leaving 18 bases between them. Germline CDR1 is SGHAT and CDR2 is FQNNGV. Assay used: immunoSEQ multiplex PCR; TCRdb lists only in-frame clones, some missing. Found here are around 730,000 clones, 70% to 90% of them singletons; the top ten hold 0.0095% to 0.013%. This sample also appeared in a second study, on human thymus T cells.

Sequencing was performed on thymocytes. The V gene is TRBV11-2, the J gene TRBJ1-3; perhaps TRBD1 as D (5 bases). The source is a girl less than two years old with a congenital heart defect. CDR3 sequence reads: CASSLGSYRGNTIYF. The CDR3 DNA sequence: TGTGCCAGCAGCCTTGGGTCGTATCGGGGGAACACCATATATTTT.